The present entry profiles one T cell receptor (beta chain) with its context. Germline V lookup: CDR1 MDHEN, CDR2 SYDVKM. The V gene lost 7 bases and the J gene lost 4 bases, with 13 bases spanning the gap. The CDR3 length is 13 residues. TCRdb's table, derived via immunoSEQ multiplex PCR, lists solely in-frame clones and lacks some. The table lists tens of thousands of clones, about 88% of them singletons, with 5.5% to 8.5% in the top ten. These data come from a study of OX40 agonist ivuxolimab in advanced cancers. Specimen: CD4+ or CD8+ T cells sorted from blood, collected in a trial of the OX40 agonist ivuxolimab. The chain links TRBV28 to TRBJ1-1; D gene unclear. The clonotype originates from an adult with an advanced solid tumor such as melanoma, head and neck, liver or kidney cancer. The CDR3 loop is CASKNFEGTEAFF. The CDR3 bases are TGTGCCAGCAAGAATTTTGAGGGCACTGAAGCTTTCTTT.